This T cell receptor (beta chain) was obtained from a study of blood T cell repertoires in COVID-19. Overall study context: Samples representing acute and convalescent COVID-19 were sourced from the United States, Italy and Spain. PBMCs, B-cell-depleted T cells, or T cells provided the cDNA or gDNA that made up the material.

Per the original data handling: Amplification with reference gene primers provided the estimates of nucleated cell counts. The repertoire was sequenced with immunoSEQ multiplex PCR; TCRdb's copy has only in-frame clones and lacks some. V and J calls plus clone size are reproduced from that table; the DNA served to infer D and trimming. The data show 70,000 to 100,000 clones, about 71% seen once. Germline V lookup: CDR1 WSHSY, CDR2 SAAADI. Trimming stripped 0 bases from V and 8 bases from J, with 14 bases between. The CDR3 covers 15 residues. This receptor was taken from a woman aged 50 to 60 with acute or convalescent COVID-19. The J gene is TRBJ1-5, the V gene TRBV10-2; D might be TRBD1 (5 bases). The sample taken for sequencing was peripheral blood. In DNA form, the CDR3 reads TGCGCCAGCAGTGAGTCGAGGCAGGGCAAGGAGCCCCAGCATTTT. This sequence encodes CASSESRQGKEPQHF.